This entry lists 10 T cell receptor beta chains sequenced from one sample in a study of shared clonotypes between healthy human individuals. It was CD45RO-negative cells, positively selected for CCR7, that made up naive CD8 cells, with terminally differentiated effector memory CD45RA+ cells excluded. TCRdb's copy holds only in-frame clones and misses some; the assay was immunoSEQ multiplex PCR. The data contain about 2 million clones, 85% to 95% of them singletons. Sample: naive CD8+ T cells sorted from blood. The receptors come from a young man in good health.

The V call is TRBV4-1, the J call TRBJ2-1; 11 bases are a match to TRBD2. This CDR3 is 17 amino acids long. CDR1 is MGHRA and CDR2 is YSYEKL in the germline V gene. Trimming at V came to 1 base and at J to 6 bases, leaving 8 bases not matched to a gene. The chain's CDR3 is CASSQVLAGAPGNEQFF. The CDR3, as DNA: TGCGCCAGCAGCCAAGTACTAGCGGGAGCCCCGGGCAATGAGCAGTTCTTC.

The rearrangement links TRBV6-5 to TRBJ1-4; the D is unclear. In germline, CDR1 is MNHEY, CDR2 SVGAGI. V lost 0 bases and J 7 bases, leaving 12 bases between the germline ends. This CDR3 region has 15 residues. The CDR3 nucleotides are TGTGCCAGCAGTTACTCCGGAGGGTCGGGTGAAAAACTGTTTTTT. Protein sequence: CASSYSGGSGEKLFF.

V is TRBV6-5 and J is TRBJ2-2, with a weak D call TRBD2 (7 bases). CDR3 length: 15 residues. Germline CDR1 is MNHEY and CDR2 is SVGAGI. Trimming left V 4 bases short and J 7 bases short, with 16 bases between. The CDR3 sequence is CASSLGASGVGELFF. The CDR3 nucleotides are TGTGCCAGCAGTTTGGGGGCCAGCGGGGTCGGGGAGCTGTTTTTT.

V usage is TRBV30 and J usage is TRBJ2-7, with 11 bases matching TRBD2. The CDR3 contains 14 residues. Germline V gene sequence: CDR1 GTSNPN, CDR2 SVGIG (reference sequence). Trimming cost V 3 bases and J 2 bases; bases outside gene matches: 3. CDR3 in amino acids: CAWSGTSGTYEQYF. The CDR3 nucleotides read TGTGCCTGGAGCGGGACTAGCGGAACCTACGAGCAGTACTTC.

V is TRBV5-1 and J is TRBJ2-2; D perhaps matches TRBD2 (5 bases). This CDR3 is 17 amino acids long. Germline V gene lookup returns CDR1 SGHRS and CDR2 YFSETQ. Trimming pared 5 bases from V and 4 bases from J, leaving 21 bases between. The CDR3, as DNA: TGCGCCAGCAGTGGTGTTGGAAGCGGCCTATTCACCGGGGAGCTGTTTTTT. It codes for CASSGVGSGLFTGELFF.

The genes are TRBV30 and TRBJ2-5; 10 bases line up with TRBD2. The CDR3 runs to 14 residues. In germline, CDR1 is GTSNPN, CDR2 SVGIG (reference sequence). Trimming at V came to 3 bases and at J to 3 bases, leaving 4 bases not matched to a gene. For the CDR3, the DNA is TGTGCCTGGAGAGCAGCGGGGGGGAAAGAGACCCAGTACTTC. Protein: CAWRAAGGKETQYF. Combining the CDR3 with reference TRBV30 and TRBJ2-5 gives the whole variable domain SQTIHQWPATLVQPVGSPLSLECTVEGTSNPNLYWYRQAAGRGLQLLFYSVGIGQISSEVPQNLSASRPQDRQFILSSKKLLLSDSGFYLCAWRAAGGKETQYFGPGTRLLVL.

V and J are TRBV6-5 and TRBJ2-2, with 10 bases lining up with TRBD2. The germline CDR1 and CDR2 sequences are MNHEY and SVGAGI. The length of the CDR3 is 15 residues. V gave up 2 bases and J gave up 8 bases; unmatched junction bases: 5. CDR3: CASSYGLAGVGELFF. The CDR3, as DNA: TGTGCCAGCAGTTACGGGCTAGCGGGAGTAGGGGAGCTGTTTTTT.

A word on this clone: The sample carries other DNA sequences with the same CDR3. The chain carries TRBV27 and TRBJ1-1; D gene unclear. The CDR3 sequence is 13 residues long. V was trimmed by 4 bases and J by 0 bases, leaving 6 bases between them. Germline-derived CDR1 and CDR2 are MNHEY and SMNVEV (reference sequence). CDR3 DNA sequence: TGTGCCAGCAGTTCCGGAATGAACACTGAAGCTTTCTTT. Translating gives CASSSGMNTEAFF.

The V gene is TRBV6-6, the J gene TRBJ2-1; 9 positions match TRBD2. Germline values: CDR1 MNHNY, CDR2 SVGAGI (reference sequence). J lost 7 bases, V lost 3 bases, and 4 bases had no gene match. The CDR3 is 14 residues long. The CDR3 sequence is CASSYSGSQNEQFF. The CDR3 DNA sequence: TGTGCCAGCAGTTATAGCGGGAGTCAGAATGAGCAGTTCTTC.

The V call is TRBV10-3, the J call TRBJ1-3; D perhaps matches TRBD1 (5 bases). This CDR3 has 16 residues. Per germline, CDR1 ENHRY and CDR2 SYGVKD. The germline V and J ends were trimmed by 3 bases and 0 bases, with 12 bases remaining between them. As DNA, the CDR3 is TGTGCCATCAGTGATACAGGTCCCAGCTCTGGAAACACCATATATTTT. It is translated as CAISDTGPSSGNTIYF.